In this sample, the clone carrying this T cell receptor beta chain turned up a few times. Antigen unknown. Trimming pared 3 bases from V and 2 bases from J, leaving 14 bases between. CDR1 MNHEY and CDR2 SVGAGI come from the germline V gene. The CDR3 totals 16 residues. This sample was included in a study of T-cell reconstitution after alpha-beta-depleted transplantation in children. A library of TCRbeta sequences, prepared with unique molecular identifiers, was generated. TCRdb re-derived calls from the PCR reads in MiXCR, one entry per CDR3 protein. Of approximately 130,000 distinct CDR3 sequences in the sample, about 9.5% were seen once. Points from the study as a whole: It was surviving recipient T cells and thymic progenitors that gave some patients high TCRbeta diversity at day 60. Reportedly, only several hundred clones from non-depleted graft cells drove alpha-beta T-cell counts at about two months.

The sample here was PBMCs, mostly from graft donor cells, taken 180 days after TCRalphabeta/CD19-depleted stem cell transplant. The chain carries TRBV6-5 and TRBJ2-1; tentatively, D is TRBD1 or TRBD2 (6 bases each). This clonotype was obtained from a girl under two years old who had a stem cell transplant for combined immunodeficiency, so the T cells may come from the graft donor. CDR3 coding DNA: TGTGCCAGCAGTTATACAGGGACTTGGACCTACAATGAGCAGTTCTTC. Translated: CASSYTGTWTYNEQFF.